The 28 T cell receptor beta chains in this list originate from one sample, sequenced in a study of early T cells in non-severe SARS-CoV-2 infection. TCRdb re-called the 5' RACE reads through MiXCR, storing one row per CDR3 protein. The sample shows about 76,000 distinct CDR3 sequences, approximately 10% of them seen only once. The sequencing input was whole blood. The receptor set was obtained from an adult who was a healthcare worker with PCR-confirmed SARS-CoV-2 infection or an uninfected control (not recorded which).

V usage is TRBV4-2 and J usage is TRBJ2-3; D unclear. V was clipped by 4 bases and J by 2 bases, with 10 bases between them. This CDR3 has 14 residues. Looked up from germline, CDR1 is LGHNA and CDR2 is YNFKEQ. The CDR3 region is CASSPQLTTDTQYF. Written as DNA, the CDR3 is TGTGCCAGCAGCCCCCAGCTTACCACAGATACGCAGTATTTT.

The table lists this clonotype with a few counts. The genes are TRBV5-1 and TRBJ1-1; 8 bases line up with TRBD1. The junction had 2 bases not matched to a gene; V was cut back by 1 base and J by 3 bases. The CDR3 consists of 14 residues. The germline CDR1 and CDR2 sequences are SGHRS and YFSETQ. The CDR3 DNA sequence: TGCGCCAGCAGCTTGACAGGGGGATACACTGAAGCTTTCTTT. Translated: CASSLTGGYTEAFF.

This clonotype turned up a few times. This sequence joins TRBV29-1 and TRBJ1-1; the match to TRBD1 covers 7 bases. This CDR3 has 12 residues. Germline CDR1 and CDR2: SQVTM and ANQGSEA. V shed 4 bases, J shed 11 bases, and the junction held 10 bases outside the gene matches. The CDR3 coding sequence is TGCAGCGTTGCCAGCCAGGGGGGCCCCGCTTTCTTT. Its protein is CSVASQGGPAFF.

V gene TRBV20-1 combines with J gene TRBJ2-7; 9 nucleotides agree with TRBD1. Germline V lookup: CDR1 DFQATT, CDR2 SNEGSKA (reference sequence). The CDR3 spans 14 residues. After removal of 6 bases from V and 6 bases from J, the junction contained 12 bases not matched to a gene. Written as DNA, the CDR3 is TGCAGTGCCCTCCCGGGACAGGGACCTCGCGAGCAGTACTTC. Translated: CSALPGQGPREQYF.

This clonotype was seen at least ten times. The chain is built from TRBV10-3 and TRBJ2-2; no clear D. CDR1 and CDR2 from the germline V gene are ENHRY and SYGVKD. The CDR3 loop spans 15 amino acids. Deletions cut 4 bases from V and 4 bases from J, with 13 bases between. CDR3: CAISGTALGTGELFF. As DNA, the CDR3 is TGTGCCATCAGTGGGACCGCGCTTGGCACCGGGGAGCTGTTTTTT.

This clonotype counts as large. V is TRBV6-1 and J is TRBJ2-7, with D possibly TRBD1 on 5 matching bases. The CDR3 has 15 amino acids. Germline loops: CDR1 MNHNS, CDR2 SASEGT. V lost 4 bases to trimming and J lost 0 bases, with 13 bases between them. The CDR3 is CASSVAQGLSYEQYF. CDR3 sequence (DNA): TGTGCCAGCAGTGTCGCGCAGGGTCTCTCCTACGAGCAGTACTTC.

This clonotype was recorded at least ten times. V usage is TRBV20-1 and J usage is TRBJ2-7; 9 nucleotides agree with TRBD1. The J segment lost 0 bases and the V segment lost 3 bases, leaving 6 bases of the junction unmatched. The CDR3 is 15 residues long. CDR1 and CDR2 (germline): DFQATT, SNEGSKA (reference sequence). CDR3 in DNA: TGCAGTGCTAGCTCCGGGACAGGGAGCTCCTACGAGCAGTACTTC. Translation gives CSASSGTGSSYEQYF.

This clonotype has ten or more counts. This rearrangement joins TRBV5-1 to TRBJ1-2; tentative D call: TRBD1 (6 bases). Germline CDR1 reads SGHRS; CDR2 reads YFSETQ. V lost 4 bases and J 6 bases, leaving 19 bases between the germline ends. The CDR3 has 15 residues. Here the CDR3 DNA reads TGCGCCAGCAGCGGGGGACAAGGGGCGATTCATGGCTACACCTTC. Translation gives CASSGGQGAIHGYTF.

About this clonotype itself: One base away lies a much larger clone, so this may be a sequencing read error. The chain combines TRBV7-9 with TRBJ1-5; weak D call: TRBD1 (5 bases). In germline, CDR1 is SEHNR, CDR2 FQNEAQ (reference sequence). The CDR3 is made up of 14 amino acids. CDR3 sequence: CASSQGPSDQPLHF. CDR3 nucleotides: TGTGCCAGCAGCCAGGGACCCTCCGATCAGCCCCTGCATTTT. Using reference TRBV7-9 and TRBJ1-5 for the parts outside the CDR3, the full variable domain is DTGVSQNPRHKITKRGQNVTFRCDPISEHNRLYWYRQTLGQGPEFLTYFQNEAQLEKSRLLSDRFSAERPKGSFSTLEIQRTEQGDSAMYLCASSQGPSDQPLHFGDGTRLSIL.

The table lists this clonotype with many counts. The chain has TRBV2 and TRBJ2-2; a possible D gene is TRBD1 (6 bases). The CDR3 spans 16 residues. Trimming removed 6 bases from V and 6 bases from J, with 20 bases in between. Germline V CDR1 and CDR2: SNHLY, FYNNEI. CDR3 region: CASRERTSPGAGELFF. The DNA of the CDR3 is TGTGCCAGCAGGGAACGGACATCACCAGGGGCCGGGGAGCTGTTTTTT.

This clonotype has ten or more counts. J is TRBJ2-7 and V is TRBV7-2, with 11 bases matching TRBD1. J gave up 3 bases and V 6 bases, and 7 bases lay outside the gene matches. CDR1 is SGHTA, CDR2 FQGNSA, per germline. This CDR3 is built from 15 residues. The DNA for the CDR3 is TGTGCCAGCAGGGACCCCGGGACAGGGGGCTACGAGCAGTACTTC. Its translation: CASRDPGTGGYEQYF. Full variable domain (outside the CDR3, taken from reference TRBV7-2 and TRBJ2-7): GAGVSQSPSNKVTEKGKDVELRCDPISGHTALYWYRQSLGQGLEFLIYFQGNSAPDKSGLPSDRFSAERTGGSVSTLTIQRTQQEDSAVYLCASRDPGTGGYEQYFGPGTRLTVT.

The rearrangement joins TRBV4-3 to TRBJ1-2; D unresolved. Germline V CDR1 and CDR2: LGHNA, YSLEER. With 1 base removed from V and 6 bases from J, the gap between germline ends came to 12 bases. The CDR3 spans 14 residues. CDR3 amino acids: CASSQGASRHGYTF. In DNA form, the CDR3 reads TGCGCCAGCAGCCAAGGTGCTTCTCGACATGGCTACACCTTC.

This clonotype was seen at least ten times. The J gene is TRBJ2-1, the V gene TRBV5-6, with 7 bases aligning to TRBD2. The junction had 8 bases not matched to a gene; V was cut back by 5 bases and J by 3 bases. Germline-derived CDR1 and CDR2 are SGHDT and YYEEEE. The CDR3 spans 15 residues. CDR3 coding DNA: TGTGCCAGCAGTGGGAGGGACGGCGACTACAATGAGCAGTTCTTC. Its protein is CASSGRDGDYNEQFF.

This clonotype was found many times. The chain recombines TRBV5-1 with TRBJ1-6, with D uncertain. In germline, CDR1 is SGHRS, CDR2 YFSETQ. Trimming stripped 0 bases from V and 4 bases from J, with 2 bases between. This CDR3 is 13 amino acids long. The CDR3 loop reads CASSLGYNSPLHF. Here the CDR3 DNA reads TGCGCCAGCAGCTTGGGATATAATTCACCCCTCCACTTT.

A word on this clonotype: At one end, the junction sequence differs from germline, possibly due to a read error. This sequence joins TRBV12-3 or TRBV12-4 and TRBJ2-3; TRBD2 might be the D (6 bases). The CDR3 covers 16 residues. The CDR3 DNA is TGTGTCAGCAGTTTAGCGGCGGGGCCCTACACAGATACGCAGTATTTT. Translation: CVSSLAAGPYTDTQYF.

This clonotype was seen more than once but under ten times. The CDR3 region has the DNA TGTGCCAGCAGCTTAGGGGACAATGAAGCTTTCTTT. This codes for CASSLGDNEAFF. The chain links TRBV11-2 to TRBJ1-1, with a weak D call TRBD1 (6 bases). The CDR3 is 12 residues long. Trimming cost V 1 base and J 7 bases, with 7 bases left between them. CDR1 is SGHAT, CDR2 FQNNGV, per germline.

This chain links TRBV7-2 with TRBJ2-3, with 10 bases identical to TRBD2. V lost 5 bases, J lost 4 bases, and 6 bases stayed unmatched. Germline CDR1 reads SGHTA; CDR2 reads FQGNSA. The CDR3 is 15 amino acids. The CDR3 region is CASSEQGTSADTQYF. For the CDR3, the DNA is TGTGCCAGCAGCGAACAAGGGACTAGCGCAGATACGCAGTATTTT. Combining the CDR3 with reference TRBV7-2 and TRBJ2-3 gives the whole variable domain GAGVSQSPSNKVTEKGKDVELRCDPISGHTALYWYRQSLGQGLEFLIYFQGNSAPDKSGLPSDRFSAERTGGSVSTLTIQRTQQEDSAVYLCASSEQGTSADTQYFGPGTRLTVL.

At least ten counts were recorded for this clonotype. The rearrangement links TRBV12-3 or TRBV12-4 to TRBJ2-7, with D possibly being TRBD1 (6 bases). This CDR3 has 13 amino acids. Trimming removed 3 bases from V and 5 bases from J, with 11 bases in between. CDR3 sequence: CASSFQGSNEQYF. The DNA of the CDR3 is TGTGCCAGCAGTTTTCAGGGGAGTAACGAGCAGTACTTC.

This clonotype was seen ten or more times. This rearrangement joins TRBV11-2 to TRBJ2-1, with 11 bases that match TRBD2. The V gene end was trimmed by 1 base and the J gene end by 0 bases; junction bases not matched to a gene: 11. Germline V gene lookup returns CDR1 SGHAT and CDR2 FQNNGV. The CDR3 has 20 amino acids. The CDR3 sequence: CASSLGPGTSGLSSYNEQFF. The CDR3 nucleotides read TGTGCCAGCAGCTTAGGGCCCGGGACTAGCGGCCTTAGCTCCTACAATGAGCAGTTCTTC.

This clonotype has ten or more counts. The chain uses TRBV7-9 and TRBJ2-1; D is perhaps TRBD1 (6 bases). Germline values: CDR1 SEHNR, CDR2 FQNEAQ (reference sequence). V was cut by 5 bases and J by 0 bases, with 11 bases left in between. This CDR3 region has 15 residues. CDR3 in amino acids: CASSQTGSSYNEQFF. The CDR3, as DNA: TGTGCCAGCAGCCAGACAGGAAGCTCCTACAATGAGCAGTTCTTC.

The rearrangement uses TRBV29-1 and TRBJ2-3, with a weak D call TRBD1 (6 bases). Per the germline V gene, CDR1 is SQVTM and CDR2 is ANQGSEA. CDR3 length: 14 residues. The V end lost 6 bases, the J end lost 2 bases, and 15 bases lay between the germline ends. CDR3 DNA: TGCAGCGTGGCTCCGGGACAAAACACAGATACGCAGTATTTT. This codes for CSVAPGQNTDTQYF.

This chain's CDR3 is CASSLGKTGGRNEQFF. In DNA, the CDR3 is TGTGCCAGCAGTTTAGGCAAGACAGGGGGCCGCAATGAGCAGTTCTTC. This chain links TRBV12-3 or TRBV12-4 with TRBJ2-1; 10 nucleotides match TRBD1. The CDR3 spans 16 residues. V lost 1 base and J lost 6; bases outside the gene matches: 6.

The sample holds many counts of this clonotype. This rearrangement joins TRBV12-3 or TRBV12-4 to TRBJ1-4; 7 nucleotides line up with TRBD1. The CDR3 totals 14 residues. V shed 6 bases and J 5 bases; nucleotides not matched to a gene: 6. The CDR3 sequence is CASSPGQLNEKLFF. The CDR3 bases are TGTGCCAGCAGCCCGGGACAGCTGAATGAAAAACTGTTTTTT.

The chain has TRBV3-1 and TRBJ1-2; TRBD1 matches at 7 bases. The CDR3 runs to 15 residues. Germline values: CDR1 LGHDT, CDR2 YNNKEL (reference sequence). V shed 0 bases, J shed 8 bases, and the junction held 9 bases outside the gene matches. Written as DNA, the CDR3 is TGTGCCAGCAGCCAAGAGTTGACAGGGAGCTGGGGCTACACCTTC. It translates to CASSQELTGSWGYTF.

At least ten counts were recorded for this clonotype. The chain joins TRBV5-1 to TRBJ1-2; 8 positions agree with TRBD1. The trim removed 5 bases at V and 4 bases at J, leaving 7 bases unmatched. From germline, CDR1 is SGHRS and CDR2 YFSETQ. The CDR3 covers 14 residues. The DNA of the CDR3 is TGCGCCAGCAGTTTTGGACAGGGAGGCTATGGCTACACCTTC. Translating it yields CASSFGQGGYGYTF. Supplemented by reference TRBV5-1 and TRBJ1-2, the full variable domain reads KAGVTQTPRYLIKTRGQQVTLSCSPISGHRSVSWYQQTPGQGLQFLFEYFSETQRNKGNFPGRFSGRQFSNSRSEMNVSTLELGDSALYLCASSFGQGGYGYTFGSGTRLTVV.

The chain carries TRBV7-2 and TRBJ2-1; D gene uncertain. This CDR3 is 15 amino acids long. Germline V gene lookup returns CDR1 SGHTA and CDR2 FQGNSA. Trimming stripped 5 bases from V and 5 bases from J, with 16 bases between. CDR3: CASSPTIRTDNEQFF. CDR3 DNA: TGTGCCAGCAGCCCCACCATTCGAACCGACAATGAGCAGTTCTTC.

This clonotype was seen only a few times. The chain has TRBV6-5 and TRBJ1-5; 8 positions agree with TRBD1. The V segment lost 6 bases and the J segment 4 bases; nucleotides outside the gene matches: 5. This CDR3 is 14 amino acids long. Germline-derived CDR1 and CDR2 are MNHEY and SVGAGI. The CDR3 DNA follows: TGTGCCAGCAGAACAGGGGGGTGGAATCAGCCCCAGCATTTT. It translates to CASRTGGWNQPQHF.

This clonotype was found many times. The chain links TRBV29-1 to TRBJ1-5; 8 bases agree with TRBD1. Germline values: CDR1 SQVTM, CDR2 ANQGSEA. Unmatched junction bases numbered 3, after V lost 4 bases and J lost 1 base. CDR3 size: 14 residues. CDR3 residues: CSVGTGLSNQPQHF. The CDR3 DNA reads TGCAGCGTTGGGACAGGGTTGAGCAATCAGCCCCAGCATTTT.